A selection of T cell receptor beta chains follows, all from one sample in a study of cytomegalovirus exposure and HLA in healthy donors. Clones were sequenced by immunoSEQ multiplex PCR, and TCRdb holds only the in-frame ones, with some missing. Altogether roughly 180,000 clones are present, about 80% being singletons, with the ten largest covering 5.5% to 7.5%. What was sequenced was PBMCs. The receptors here all came from a man in his thirties or forties in good health and CMV-seropositive. Each CDR3 is given without its conserved first and last residue. Each record gives: J gene, V gene, CDR3 protein.

j_gene: TRBJ1-5; v_gene: TRBV28; CDR3aa: ASSSPTQGDQPQH
j_gene: TRBJ1-2; v_gene: TRBV7-2; CDR3aa: ASSTQGGNYGYT
j_gene: TRBJ2-5; v_gene: TRBV6-1; CDR3aa: ASSERGAQETQY
j_gene: TRBJ2-7; v_gene: TRBV18; CDR3aa: ASSPRETSYEQY
j_gene: TRBJ2-3; v_gene: TRBV19; CDR3aa: ASSFSLAGEGADTQY
j_gene: TRBJ1-1; v_gene: TRBV30; CDR3aa: AWTEGRAEAF
j_gene: TRBJ1-5; v_gene: TRBV12-5; CDR3aa: ASGPTGSSNQPQH
j_gene: .; v_gene: TRBV4-1; CDR3aa: ASSHQPGESSYEQY
j_gene: TRBJ1-2; v_gene: TRBV7-9; CDR3aa: ASSFQTGQGAKGYGYT
j_gene: TRBJ2-1; v_gene: TRBV6-1; CDR3aa: ASNRDRTINNEQF
j_gene: TRBJ1-1; v_gene: TRBV18; CDR3aa: ASSRTRDRVTEAF
j_gene: TRBJ2-1; v_gene: TRBV7-2; CDR3aa: ASSLVQVGYNEQF
j_gene: TRBJ1-2; v_gene: TRBV5-6; CDR3aa: ASSLIRGNYGYT
j_gene: TRBJ1-2; v_gene: TRBV2; CDR3aa: ASSEALRGYT
j_gene: TRBJ2-5; v_gene: TRBV4-1; CDR3aa: ASSQTRGETQY
j_gene: TRBJ1-1; v_gene: TRBV5-1; CDR3aa: ASSSGWDTEAF
j_gene: TRBJ1-1; v_gene: TRBV10-2; CDR3aa: ASSFQLREAF
j_gene: TRBJ2-7; v_gene: TRBV7-9; CDR3aa: ASSLGEGPYEQY
j_gene: TRBJ2-5; v_gene: TRBV11-3; CDR3aa: ASSLGVAGVQETQY
j_gene: TRBJ2-7; v_gene: TRBV25-1; CDR3aa: ASSGTSGSSYEQY
j_gene: TRBJ2-5; v_gene: TRBV27; CDR3aa: ASSFYQRGQETQY
j_gene: TRBJ2-3; v_gene: TRBV7-2; CDR3aa: ASSLGPGGRTDTQY
j_gene: TRBJ2-3; v_gene: TRBV11-2; CDR3aa: ASSYRGGGTLDTQY
j_gene: TRBJ1-2; v_gene: TRBV5-4; CDR3aa: ASSLEGLNYGYT
j_gene: TRBJ2-2; v_gene: TRBV7-3; CDR3aa: ASSLAVPASNTGELF
j_gene: TRBJ2-7; v_gene: TRBV5-4; CDR3aa: ASSSRTAKVHEQY
j_gene: TRBJ2-1; v_gene: TRBV28; CDR3aa: ASSLFPRDRGLNEQF
j_gene: TRBJ2-7; v_gene: TRBV9; CDR3aa: ASSPRQGTYEQY
j_gene: TRBJ2-7; v_gene: TRBV9; CDR3aa: ASSLIGTIQDEQY
j_gene: TRBJ2-4; v_gene: TRBV6-6; CDR3aa: ASIGGQNIQY
j_gene: TRBJ2-1; v_gene: TRBV7-2; CDR3aa: ASSDTSGGLNEQF
j_gene: TRBJ2-7; v_gene: TRBV5-4; CDR3aa: ASSAPSGGAEEQY
j_gene: TRBJ2-5; v_gene: TRBV28; CDR3aa: ASSLFGLLGETQY
j_gene: TRBJ2-2; v_gene: TRBV28; CDR3aa: ASSSTGRSWTGELF
j_gene: TRBJ2-7; v_gene: TRBV10-3; CDR3aa: AISEPGGSDEQY
j_gene: TRBJ2-1; v_gene: TRBV27; CDR3aa: ASERTSGRYNEQF
j_gene: TRBJ1-2; v_gene: TRBV6-5; CDR3aa: ASSLVKGASGGYT
j_gene: TRBJ2-5; v_gene: TRBV19; CDR3aa: ASSIGGTGAWETQY
j_gene: TRBJ2-1; v_gene: TRBV7-2; CDR3aa: ASSLAFGSSYNEQF
j_gene: TRBJ2-1; v_gene: TRBV9; CDR3aa: ASSVMDRGDEQF
j_gene: TRBJ2-1; v_gene: TRBV5-1; CDR3aa: ASSPLKGTYNEQF
j_gene: TRBJ1-4; v_gene: TRBV9; CDR3aa: ASSETAAGEKLF
j_gene: TRBJ1-2; v_gene: TRBV5-4; CDR3aa: ASTIGQGASGYT
j_gene: TRBJ2-7; v_gene: TRBV7-6; CDR3aa: ASSLEAGSYEQY
j_gene: TRBJ2-7; v_gene: TRBV6-1; CDR3aa: ASARTSGSYEQY
j_gene: TRBJ1-5; v_gene: TRBV2; CDR3aa: ASSELRGSHQPQH
j_gene: TRBJ2-7; v_gene: TRBV4-1; CDR3aa: ASSPSGLAGVEQY
j_gene: TRBJ2-3; v_gene: TRBV5-4; CDR3aa: ASSLLGGDTQY
j_gene: TRBJ1-1; v_gene: TRBV7-9; CDR3aa: ASSPPAGTEAF
j_gene: TRBJ2-2; v_gene: TRBV21-1; CDR3aa: ASRLDRVNTGELF
j_gene: TRBJ2-1; v_gene: TRBV18; CDR3aa: ASSPPKGPGSYNEQF
j_gene: TRBJ2-5; v_gene: TRBV6-1; CDR3aa: ASSRLAETQY
j_gene: TRBJ2-6; v_gene: TRBV19; CDR3aa: ASSMNRAGANVLT
j_gene: TRBJ2-1; v_gene: TRBV6-4; CDR3aa: ASSERASNEQF
j_gene: TRBJ2-1; v_gene: TRBV30; CDR3aa: AWSLAGGLTGQF
j_gene: TRBJ2-7; v_gene: TRBV4-1; CDR3aa: ASSQGQGTEQY